The 24 T cell receptor beta chains in this list originate from one sample, sequenced in a study of breast tumors, draining lymph nodes, adjacent tissues. TCRdb recomputed calls from the multiplex PCR reads with MiXCR, one row per CDR3 protein. The data hold about 140,000 distinct CDR3 sequences, with approximately 30% observed a single time. The lymph nodes were axillary draining lymph nodes from breast cancer patients. Material: axillary lymph node tissue. These receptors originate from a female donor with breast cancer. Some clones in this sample may be carry-over from other donors' samples.

This clonotype was counted many times. V is TRBV2 and J is TRBJ2-6; D is unresolved. Germline loops: CDR1 SNHLY, CDR2 FYNNEI. V was cut by 6 bases and J by 2 bases, with 11 bases left in between. This CDR3 comprises 15 residues. The CDR3: CASRERWAGANVLTF. For the CDR3, the DNA is TGTGCCAGCAGAGAAAGATGGGCTGGGGCCAACGTCCTGACTTTC.

In this sample, this clonotype turned up many times. The chain carries TRBV5-6 and TRBJ1-3, with a possible D match to TRBD1 (6 bases). V was clipped by 3 bases and J by 2 bases, with 6 bases between them. This CDR3 spans 13 amino acids. CDR1 and CDR2 from the germline V gene are SGHDT and YYEEEE. CDR3 region: CASSSGAGNTIYF. In DNA, the CDR3 is TGTGCCAGCAGCTCAGGGGCTGGAAACACCATATATTTT.

This clonotype was seen repeatedly, ten times or more. J is TRBJ2-7 and V is TRBV5-1; maybe TRBD2 (5 bases). In germline, CDR1 is SGHRS, CDR2 YFSETQ. Deletions cut 0 bases from V and 3 bases from J, with 16 bases between. This CDR3 has 16 residues. CDR3 in amino acids: CASSLGSSVHFYEQYF. The CDR3 region has the DNA TGCGCCAGCAGCTTGGGCAGTAGCGTACATTTCTACGAGCAGTACTTC.

With respect to this clonotype: The CDR3 ends on some other residue instead of the conserved phenylalanine or tryptophan, so this is likely a read error. The chain is built from TRBV29-1 and TRBJ2-3; D is ambiguous. Germline values: CDR1 SQVTM, CDR2 ANQGSEA. CDR3 length: 13 residues. CDR3 sequence reads: CSVDSGRADAQYL. In DNA, the CDR3 is TGCAGCGTTGATTCAGGACGAGCAGATGCGCAGTATCTT.

The chain couples TRBV20-1 to TRBJ2-5; D not resolved. V dropped 5 bases and J dropped 5 bases, with 6 bases sitting between them. Germline CDR1 and CDR2: DFQATT and SNEGSKA (reference sequence). This CDR3 is built from 10 residues. CDR3 bases: TGCAGTGCTTGGGCGGAGACCCAGTACTTC. Residues: CSAWAETQYF.

This clonotype was found a few times. It may be a read error: a sequence one base away is much more abundant. The chain has TRBV6-1 and TRBJ2-1; D gene ambiguous. The germline CDR1 and CDR2 sequences are MNHNS and SASEGT. V shed 5 bases and J shed 0 bases, with 20 bases lying between them. CDR3 length: 18 amino acids. This chain's CDR3 is CASSHPWLGRSSYNEQFF. CDR3 bases: TGTGCCAGCAGTCATCCCTGGTTAGGGCGGAGCTCCTACAATGAGCAGTTCTTC.

This clonotype was counted at least ten times. The V call is TRBV20-1, the J call TRBJ1-5, with D maybe TRBD1 (5 bases). From germline, CDR1 is DFQATT and CDR2 SNEGSKA (reference sequence). The CDR3 has 14 amino acids. V gave up 3 bases and J gave up 7 bases, with 16 bases separating them. The DNA of the CDR3 is TGCAGTGCTAGTGGCCAGGGTGGAAGACAGCCCCAGCATTTT. It codes for CSASGQGGRQPQHF.

This clonotype was counted a few times. The chain employs TRBV27 and TRBJ2-7, with 10 bases aligning to TRBD1. V dropped 5 bases and J dropped 7; count of bases not matched to a gene: 8. The CDR3 spans 14 residues. Germline lookup yields CDR1 MNHEY and CDR2 SMNVEV (reference sequence). This chain's CDR3 is CASSRDRGKGEQYF. The DNA of the CDR3 is TGTGCCAGCAGTAGGGACAGGGGTAAGGGAGAGCAGTACTTC.

In this sample, this clonotype turned up many times. The V gene is TRBV5-4, the J gene TRBJ2-2, with a weak D call TRBD2 (7 bases). V gave up 4 bases and J gave up 3 bases, with 16 bases separating them. From germline, CDR1 is SGHNT and CDR2 YYREEE (reference sequence). The CDR3 covers 16 residues. Written as DNA, the CDR3 is TGTGCCAGCAGCCGTTCGAGGGGGGGAGACACCGGGGAGCTGTTTTTT. This translates into CASSRSRGGDTGELFF.

Of note for this clonotype: An end of the junction does not agree with germline; a read error may underlie this. The chain combines TRBV7-9 with TRBJ2-1; 8 bases are shared with TRBD1. This CDR3 has 16 amino acids. CDR1 SEHNR and CDR2 FQNEAQ come from the germline V gene (reference sequence). Here the CDR3 DNA reads TGTGCCGGCAGCTTCTTATCCGGGACAGGAACAAATGAGCGGTTCTTC. Its protein is CAGSFLSGTGTNERFF.

This clonotype appeared many times. The gene calls are TRBV12-3 or TRBV12-4 and TRBJ2-3; no reliable D call. The CDR3 contains 13 residues. V shed 6 bases and J shed 0 bases, with 7 bases lying between them. CDR3 amino acids: CASRPDSTDTQYF. In nucleotides, the CDR3 is TGTGCCAGCAGGCCGGACAGCACAGATACGCAGTATTTT.

This clonotype was counted at least ten times. This sequence joins TRBV19 and TRBJ2-1, with a possible D match to TRBD2 (5 bases). CDR1 LNHDA and CDR2 SQIVND come from the germline V gene (reference sequence). V was clipped by 6 bases and J by 10 bases, with 19 bases between them. This CDR3 is 14 amino acids long. The DNA for the CDR3 is TGTGCCAGTAGCCCGGGGTATGGGAGACTGGAGCAGTTCTTC. Amino acids: CASSPGYGRLEQFF.

This clonotype was seen repeatedly, ten times or more. This chain connects TRBV2 to TRBJ2-6; 7 bases are a match to TRBD2. This CDR3 is 15 amino acids long. Trimming took 4 bases from V and 5 from J; bases not matched to a gene: 5. Germline V lookup: CDR1 SNHLY, CDR2 FYNNEI. CDR3 loop: CASSAAAGRANVLTF. The CDR3 region has the DNA TGTGCCAGCAGTGCCGCAGCGGGACGGGCCAACGTCCTGACTTTC. Drawing the rest from reference TRBV2 and TRBJ2-6, the complete variable domain is EPEVTQTPSHQVTQMGQEVILRCVPISNHLYFYWYRQILGQKVEFLVSFYNNEISEKSEIFDDQFSVERPDGSNFTLKIRSTKLEDSAMYFCASSAAAGRANVLTFGAGSRLTVL.

This clonotype was detected ten times or more. The chain is built from TRBV7-9 and TRBJ1-3; D is possibly TRBD1 (5 bases). Germline values: CDR1 SEHNR, CDR2 FQNEAQ (reference sequence). The CDR3 is 14 amino acids. Trimming removed 5 bases from V and 2 bases from J, with 10 bases in between. The CDR3 protein is CASSPRETGNTIYF. The CDR3 DNA sequence: TGTGCCAGCAGCCCCAGGGAAACTGGAAACACCATATATTTT.

This clonotype came up many times. The rearrangement uses TRBV28 and TRBJ1-2; D may be TRBD1 (6 bases). The CDR3 is 12 amino acids. Germline V gives CDR1 MDHEN, CDR2 SYDVKM. V lost 3 bases and J 6 bases, leaving 8 bases between the germline ends. Here the CDR3 DNA reads TGTGCCAGCAGTTTGGACAGTCATGGCTACACCTTC. Its translation: CASSLDSHGYTF.

About this clonotype: The final CDR3 position lacks the conserved phenylalanine or tryptophan, pointing to a likely read error. V usage is TRBV10-3 and J usage is TRBJ1-6; TRBD1 aligns across 9 bases. The CDR3 covers 16 residues. Germline assignment: CDR1 ENHRY and CDR2 SYGVKD. CDR3 bases: TGTGCCAACAGTGACACGGACAGGGGATATAATTCACCCCTCCACCTT. It specifies CANSDTDRGYNSPLHL.

In regard to this clonotype: At one boundary the junction diverges from the germline segment, which might be a read error. The chain recombines TRBV13 with TRBJ2-7; D remains unclear. The CDR3 loop spans 15 amino acids. Per germline, CDR1 PRHDT and CDR2 FYEKMQ (reference sequence). CDR3 sequence (DNA): TGTGCCGGCAGCAGAAGGCGGCTGGTAGACCCGGAGCAGTACTTC. Residues: CAGSRRRLVDPEQYF. The full variable domain, with the rest looked up from reference TRBV13 and TRBJ2-7, is AAGVIQSPRHLIKEKRETATLKCYPIPRHDTVYWYQQGPGQDPQFLISFYEKMQSDKGSIPDRFSAQQFSDYHSELNMSSLELGDSALYFCAGSRRRLVDPEQYFGPGTRLTVT.

The chain employs TRBV6-1 and TRBJ2-5; perhaps D is TRBD1 or TRBD2 (6 bases each). Germline V gives CDR1 MNHNS, CDR2 SASEGT. V lost 5 bases to trimming and J lost 5 bases, with 21 bases between them. There are 16 residues in the CDR3. Here the CDR3 reads CASSQEAGGGAETQYF. In DNA form, the CDR3 reads TGTGCCAGCAGTCAAGAAGCGGGTGGGGGCGCGGAGACCCAGTACTTC.

The chain joins TRBV6-2 or TRBV6-3 to TRBJ1-2; 8 nucleotides agree with TRBD1. CDR3 length: 15 residues. The germline V gene has CDR1 MNHEY and CDR2 SVGEGT. V shed 5 bases, J shed 6 bases, and the junction held 11 bases outside the gene matches. The CDR3 DNA reads as TGTGCCAGCAGTCATCCGCCCCAGGGGGCGCATGGCTACACCTTC. Translated, it gives CASSHPPQGAHGYTF.

This clonotype was seen many times. This chain connects TRBV7-8 to TRBJ1-5, with a weak D call TRBD1 (5 bases). Germline CDR1 SGHVS, CDR2 FQNEAQ. Deletions cut 1 base from V and 11 bases from J, with 6 bases between. CDR3 length equals 11 residues. CDR3 sequence reads: CASSLGGSQHF. CDR3 sequence (DNA): TGTGCCAGCAGCTTAGGGGGGTCCCAGCATTTT.

In its sample, this clonotype was seen many times. The rearrangement links TRBV19 to TRBJ1-2; 9 positions agree with TRBD1. Germline V lookup: CDR1 LNHDA, CDR2 SQIVND (reference sequence). The V segment lost 5 bases and the J segment 5 bases; nucleotides outside the gene matches: 12. This CDR3 has 16 residues. CDR3 residues: CASSGRQGGLNYGYTF. DNA of the CDR3: TGTGCCAGTAGTGGCCGACAGGGGGGCCTTAATTATGGCTACACCTTC.

A note on this clonotype: A much bigger clone sits one base away, suggesting this may be a read error. The J gene is TRBJ1-2, the V gene TRBV20-1; the D is unclear. CDR3 length: 13 amino acids. The germline V gene encodes CDR1 DFQATT and CDR2 SNEGSKA (reference sequence). CDR3 bases: TGCAGTGCTAGAGATGACACTAACTATGCCTACACCTTC. The encoded protein is CSARDDTNYAYTF.

In its sample, this clonotype was seen a few times. This may stem from a read error, because a much larger clone lies one nucleotide away. The rearrangement uses TRBV12-3 or TRBV12-4 and TRBJ2-1; D is undetermined. The CDR3 has 13 residues. V lost 3 bases, J lost 6 bases, and 9 bases lay in between. The CDR3 DNA is TGTGCCAGCAGTTTCGTCTCCGCCAATGAGCAGTTCTTC. Protein sequence: CASSFVSANEQFF.

This clonotype was detected ten times or more. This chain connects TRBV10-2 to TRBJ2-5; a possible D gene is TRBD2 (6 bases). There are 13 residues in the CDR3. The V end was cut by 8 bases, the J end by 2 bases, with 12 bases between. Germline V gene sequence: CDR1 WSHSY, CDR2 SAAADI. In DNA form, the CDR3 reads TGCGCCAGCCTCCGGGGGAGGCAAGAGACCCAGTACTTC. Its translation is CASLRGRQETQYF.